The 10 T cell receptor beta chains below were found in one sample sequenced in a study of beta chain features in type 1 diabetes. General study findings and limits: When Type 1 diabetes patients were examined, their TCRB CDR3s proved moderately but significantly shorter in all four CD4+ subsets.

Expressed TCRB transcripts were sequenced, since all the RNA that had been isolated was reverse transcribed. Assay: immunoSEQ multiplex PCR; the TCRdb copy retains only in-frame clones and omits some. The profile shows 150,000 or so clones, about 8.1% of them singletons. Their specific antigens are unknown. Sample: central memory CD4+ T cells from blood. Receptors originate from a woman in her late teens or twenties with type 1 diabetes.

This clone has a count of ten or more. The chain carries TRBV7-2 and TRBJ2-1, with TRBD1 identical over 9 bases. This CDR3 is 15 amino acids long. The V gene end was trimmed by 7 bases and the J gene end by 4 bases; junction bases not matched to a gene: 8. The germline gives CDR1 SGHTA, CDR2 FQGNSA. For the CDR3, the DNA is TGTGCCAGCAACGCCGGGACAGGGTCTTACAATGAGCAGTTCTTC. As protein: CASNAGTGSYNEQFF.

The chain uses TRBV15 and TRBJ1-6; unclear D gene. The CDR3 has 13 residues. Germline V lookup: CDR1 LNHNV, CDR2 YYDKDF (reference sequence). Between the trimmed V and J ends, which lost 7 bases and 6 bases, there was a span of 10 bases. The CDR3 sequence: CATTPGTNSPLHF. CDR3 sequence (DNA): TGTGCCACCACTCCGGGAACTAATTCACCCCTCCACTTT.

V and J are TRBV11-2 and TRBJ2-1, with no clear D. The V gene's germline CDR1 is SGHAT and CDR2 FQNNGV. The CDR3 covers 18 residues. Trimming left V 5 bases short and J 8 bases short, with 28 bases between. The chain's CDR3 is CASSQEKEHSAHWDEQFF. CDR3 sequence (DNA): TGTGCCAGCAGCCAGGAAAAAGAACACTCGGCTCACTGGGATGAGCAGTTCTTC.

The chain couples TRBV5-6 to TRBJ2-7; D not resolved. CDR3 length equals 16 residues. Germline loops: CDR1 SGHDT, CDR2 YYEEEE. Deletions cut 2 bases from V and 1 base from J, with 16 bases between. The CDR3 region is CASSFGIQDVSYEQYF. CDR3 sequence (DNA): TGTGCCAGCAGCTTCGGCATCCAGGATGTGTCCTACGAGCAGTACTTC.

This clone was seen a few times. The V call is TRBV7-2, the J call TRBJ2-7; 13 positions agree with TRBD2. V lost 6 bases to trimming and J lost 2 bases; unmatched junction nucleotides: 4. This CDR3 has 15 residues. Germline CDR1 and CDR2: SGHTA and FQGNSA. As DNA, the CDR3 is TGTGCCAGCAGTCCCGGGACTAGCGGGACCTACGAGCAGTACTTC. It yields the protein CASSPGTSGTYEQYF.

This chain joins TRBV18 and TRBJ2-1; D might be TRBD2 (5 bases). Germline CDR1 reads KGHSH; CDR2 reads LQKENI. The length of the CDR3 is 12 residues. Deletions cut 3 bases from V and 8 bases from J, with 8 bases between. The CDR3 coding sequence is TGTGCCAGCTCACCGAGGGTGGATGAGCAGTTCTTC. Translating it yields CASSPRVDEQFF.

The rearrangement links TRBV29-1 to TRBJ2-2, with 7 bases identical to TRBD2. The CDR3 has 14 residues. The germline gives CDR1 SQVTM, CDR2 ANQGSEA. Germline trimming cut 7 bases from V and 4 bases from J; bases unmatched to any gene: 9. CDR3 loop: CSALVREGTGELFF. Here the CDR3 DNA reads TGCAGCGCCCTAGTGAGGGAGGGCACCGGGGAGCTGTTTTTT.

This clone occurred many times. The chain combines TRBV11-2 with TRBJ2-1; a weak D match, TRBD2 (5 bases). CDR3 length: 16 amino acids. The V and J ends lost 5 bases and 4 bases respectively, with 18 bases between them. Germline CDR1 is SGHAT and CDR2 is FQNNGV. Here the CDR3 DNA reads TGTGCCAGCAGCGCAAGTTCTCCGGGAAGGTACAATGAGCAGTTCTTC. This encodes CASSASSPGRYNEQFF. The full variable domain, rest sourced from reference TRBV11-2 and TRBJ2-1, is EAGVAQSPRYKIIEKRQSVAFWCNPISGHATLYWYQQILGQGPKLLIQFQNNGVVDDSQLPKDRFSAERLKGVDSTLKIQPAKLEDSAVYLCASSASSPGRYNEQFFGPGTRLTVL.

This clone showed up many times. The gene calls are TRBV7-3 and TRBJ2-1; perhaps TRBD2 as D (5 bases). Germline-derived CDR1 and CDR2 are SGHTA and FQGTGA. The CDR3 consists of 12 residues. V shed 4 bases and J shed 8 bases, with 9 bases lying between them. The CDR3: CASSYLGDEQFF. The CDR3 bases are TGTGCCAGCAGCTACCTCGGGGATGAGCAGTTCTTC. The full variable domain, in which reference TRBV7-3 and TRBJ2-1 provide the parts outside the CDR3, is GAGVSQTPSNKVTEKGKYVELRCDPISGHTALYWYRQSLGQGPEFLIYFQGTGAADDSGLPNDRFFAVRPEGSVSTLKIQRTERGDSAVYLCASSYLGDEQFFGPGTRLTVL.

The count of this clone is one. Here the CDR3 reads CASSELEGYEQYF. The CDR3 DNA reads as TGTGCCAGCAGCGAATTAGAGGGCTACGAGCAGTACTTC. The V and J genes are TRBV6-1 and TRBJ2-7; tentatively, D is TRBD2 (5 bases). CDR1 and CDR2 (germline): MNHNS, SASEGT. The V end was cut by 6 bases, the J end by 3 bases, with 12 bases between. There are 13 residues in the CDR3.